Below, 21 T cell receptor beta chains from the same sample are listed, as sequenced in a study of T cell clonotyping in hematopoietic cell transplantation. Measured with immunoSEQ multiplex PCR; TCRdb has only the in-frame clones, and not every one. The table shows about 27,000 clones, with more than 90% occurring only once. Sequencing was performed on peripheral blood mononuclear cells. The receptors shown here come from a man in his fifties or sixties in good health. Some clones in this sample may be carry-over from other donors' samples.

In its sample, this clone was seen once. The chain has TRBV9 and TRBJ1-1; possibly TRBD1 for D (5 bases). The CDR3 runs to 14 residues. V was shortened by 3 bases and J by 1 base, with 10 bases between the two germline ends. Germline-derived CDR1 and CDR2 are SGDLS and YYNGEE. The CDR3 DNA follows: TGTGCCAGCAGCGGGGACCTAAAGAACACTGAAGCTTTCTTT. Translation: CASSGDLKNTEAFF.

The genes are TRBV6-4 and TRBJ1-6, with TRBD1 matching over 9 bases. CDR1 is MRHNA and CDR2 is SNTAGT in the germline V gene. The length of the CDR3 is 15 residues. J was trimmed by 6 bases and V by 0 bases; bases with no gene match: 0. The CDR3 region is CASSDSTGGNSPLHF. The CDR3, as DNA: TGTGCCAGCAGTGACTCGACAGGGGGTAATTCACCCCTCCACTTT.

The V and J genes are TRBV30 and TRBJ1-6; D remains unclear. Germline V lookup: CDR1 GTSNPN, CDR2 SVGIG (reference sequence). CDR3 length: 11 amino acids. V lost 3 bases and J lost 7, with 4 bases in between. The CDR3, as DNA: TGTGCCTGGAGGCGGAATTCACCCCTCCACTTT. Translation gives CAWRRNSPLHF.

This clone has a single count. This chain links TRBV6-6 with TRBJ1-2, with D uncertain. The CDR3 runs to 13 residues. The germline gives CDR1 MNHNY, CDR2 SVGAGI (reference sequence). The V and J ends lost 2 bases and 4 bases respectively, with 8 bases between them. Here the CDR3 reads CASSYAETYGYTF. Written as DNA, the CDR3 is TGTGCCAGCAGTTACGCAGAAACCTATGGCTACACCTTC.

The chain employs TRBV6-5 and TRBJ2-1; the D is unclear. This CDR3 comprises 14 residues. Germline V lookup: CDR1 MNHEY, CDR2 SVGAGI. Trimming left V 0 bases short and J 4 bases short, with 7 bases between. CDR3 nucleotides: TGTGCCAGCAGTTACTCGCCCGGGTACAATGAGCAGTTCTTC. Translating it yields CASSYSPGYNEQFF.

The chain couples TRBV4-3 to TRBJ2-7, with a tentative D call TRBD1 (5 bases). From germline, CDR1 is LGHNA and CDR2 YSLEER. Between the trimmed V and J ends, which lost 0 bases and 2 bases, there was a span of 17 bases. The CDR3 has 17 residues. The CDR3 loop reads CASSQDKTRRVAYEQYF. In nucleotides, the CDR3 is TGCGCCAGCAGCCAAGATAAAACACGCAGGGTGGCCTACGAGCAGTACTTC.

This clone has only a few counts. This chain connects TRBV7-2 to TRBJ1-4; no definite D call. Germline assignment: CDR1 SGHTA and CDR2 FQGNSA. The CDR3 is made up of 14 amino acids. Trimming left V 8 bases short and J 0 bases short, with 10 bases between. The CDR3 sequence: CASSRTTTNEKLFF. The CDR3 region has the DNA TGTGCCAGCTCGAGGACCACAACTAATGAAAAACTGTTTTTT.

The chain combines TRBV27 with TRBJ2-7, with D unresolved. V was clipped by 2 bases and J by 7 bases, with 15 bases between them. CDR3 length equals 14 residues. CDR1 is MNHEY, CDR2 SMNVEV, per germline (reference sequence). This CDR3 reads CASSLVPRVGEQYF. CDR3 DNA: TGTGCCAGCAGTTTAGTCCCAAGGGTCGGGGAGCAGTACTTC.

The chain carries TRBV7-2 and TRBJ1-3; tentatively, D is TRBD1 (5 bases). Per the germline V gene, CDR1 is SGHTA and CDR2 is FQGNSA. V lost 5 bases and J lost 0, with 14 bases in between. This CDR3 comprises 16 residues. CDR3 DNA sequence: TGTGCCAGCAGCGAACAGGCCCAGAGCTCTGGAAACACCATATATTTT. Translation gives CASSEQAQSSGNTIYF.

The V call is TRBV19, the J call TRBJ1-5; D is ambiguous. Per germline, CDR1 LNHDA and CDR2 SQIVND (reference sequence). This CDR3 is built from 17 residues. Trimming cost V 5 bases and J 2 bases, with 19 bases left between them. The CDR3 DNA follows: TGTGCCAGTAGTTCCCGACGGGCTTCGGCGGGCAATCAGCCCCAGCATTTT. Translating gives CASSSRRASAGNQPQHF.

This clone was seen just once. The chain uses TRBV4-3 and TRBJ2-1; D remains ambiguous. The CDR3 loop spans 16 amino acids. The V gene lost 3 bases and the J gene lost 4 bases, with 16 bases spanning the gap. Germline CDR1 and CDR2: LGHNA and YSLEER. CDR3 amino acids: CASSQQLKGPYNEQFF. The CDR3 DNA reads as TGCGCCAGCAGCCAGCAATTAAAAGGCCCTTACAATGAGCAGTTCTTC.

The count of this clone is one. CDR3 amino acids: CASSLTTGPQSSGANVLTF. In DNA form, the CDR3 reads TGCGCCAGCAGCTTGACAACTGGGCCCCAATCCTCTGGGGCCAACGTCCTGACTTTC. The gene calls are TRBV5-1 and TRBJ2-6, with D hard to call. CDR3 size: 19 residues. Trimming stripped 1 base from V and 0 bases from J, with 17 bases between. The V gene's germline CDR1 is SGHRS and CDR2 YFSETQ. Drawing the rest from reference TRBV5-1 and TRBJ2-6, the complete variable domain is KAGVTQTPRYLIKTRGQQVTLSCSPISGHRSVSWYQQTPGQGLQFLFEYFSETQRNKGNFPGRFSGRQFSNSRSEMNVSTLELGDSALYLCASSLTTGPQSSGANVLTFGAGSRLTVL.

The gene calls are TRBV5-1 and TRBJ2-2; D gene unclear. From germline, CDR1 is SGHRS and CDR2 YFSETQ. This CDR3 has 13 residues. V lost 3 bases, J lost 1 base, and 4 bases lay in between. The CDR3 sequence: CASSSENTGELFF. The CDR3 coding sequence is TGCGCCAGCAGCTCTGAGAACACCGGGGAGCTGTTTTTT.

The V gene is TRBV28, the J gene TRBJ1-2; D gene ambiguous. Looked up from germline, CDR1 is MDHEN and CDR2 is SYDVKM. The CDR3 runs to 15 residues. Trimming left V 8 bases short and J 3 bases short, with 19 bases between. This chain's CDR3 is CASHRIPSLDYGYTF. CDR3 bases: TGTGCCAGCCATCGGATCCCGTCTCTAGACTATGGCTACACCTTC.

The chain uses TRBV6-6 and TRBJ1-1, with D perhaps TRBD1 (5 bases). Germline V lookup: CDR1 MNHNY, CDR2 SVGAGI (reference sequence). V was shortened by 7 bases and J by 6 bases, with 9 bases between the two germline ends. This CDR3 has 11 residues. Here the CDR3 reads CASTWGSEAFF. As DNA, the CDR3 is TGTGCCAGCACCTGGGGCTCTGAAGCTTTCTTT.

This clone has just a few counts. This chain links TRBV15 with TRBJ2-6, with a possible D match to TRBD1 (6 bases). Per the germline V gene, CDR1 is LNHNV and CDR2 is YYDKDF (reference sequence). V lost 5 bases, J lost 4 bases, and 18 bases lay in between. This CDR3 is 17 amino acids long. The CDR3 coding sequence is TGTGCCACCAGCCCTCACCCTGGGGGCGCAGGGGCCAACGTCCTGACTTTC. This codes for CATSPHPGGAGANVLTF.

This chain joins TRBV14 and TRBJ2-5, with TRBD2 identical over 13 bases. CDR1 and CDR2 (germline): SGHDN, FVKESK. Trimming removed 6 bases from V and 0 bases from J; junction bases left unmatched: 4. The CDR3 contains 16 residues. The CDR3 is CASRKGTSGDQETQYF. The CDR3 DNA follows: TGTGCCAGCAGAAAGGGGACTAGCGGGGACCAAGAGACCCAGTACTTC.

This clone has just one count. V is TRBV7-2 and J is TRBJ1-6; 9 positions match TRBD1. The V segment lost 5 bases and the J segment 9 bases; nucleotides outside the gene matches: 8. The CDR3 totals 15 residues. Germline CDR1 and CDR2: SGHTA and FQGNSA. DNA for the CDR3: TGTGCCAGCAGCCCACGGGACAGGGACAGTTCACCCCTCCACTTT. This encodes CASSPRDRDSSPLHF. Together with reference TRBV7-2 and TRBJ1-6, the CDR3 gives the full variable domain: GAGVSQSPSNKVTEKGKDVELRCDPISGHTALYWYRQSLGQGLEFLIYFQGNSAPDKSGLPSDRFSAERTGGSVSTLTIQRTQQEDSAVYLCASSPRDRDSSPLHFGNGTRLTVT.

The rearrangement joins TRBV6-5 to TRBJ1-1; D might be TRBD1 (5 bases). This CDR3 has 11 residues. Per the germline V gene, CDR1 is MNHEY and CDR2 is SVGAGI. Trimming shortened V by 7 bases and J by 6 bases, and 9 bases separated the two germline ends. The CDR3 reads CASNLGPEAFF. The CDR3 DNA reads as TGTGCCAGCAACCTGGGACCTGAAGCTTTCTTT.

J is TRBJ1-3 and V is TRBV27, with 7 bases lining up with TRBD1. Germline V CDR1 and CDR2: MNHEY, SMNVEV (reference sequence). V lost 3 bases to trimming and J lost 2 bases; unmatched junction nucleotides: 10. The CDR3 is made up of 17 amino acids. The CDR3 bases are TGTGCCAGCAGTTTCTCAGGGAGAAGGGGGCCTGGAAACACCATATATTTT. It specifies CASSFSGRRGPGNTIYF.

This clone was picked up one time. The chain carries TRBV19 and TRBJ1-2; TRBD1 aligns across 8 bases. The trim removed 5 bases at V and 4 bases at J, leaving 12 bases unmatched. The germline gives CDR1 LNHDA, CDR2 SQIVND (reference sequence). The length of the CDR3 is 16 residues. In nucleotides, the CDR3 is TGTGCCAGTAGTGACCGGACAGGGATTAGGGGCTATGGCTACACCTTC. Translated, it gives CASSDRTGIRGYGYTF.